These 30 T cell receptor beta chains were sequenced from one sample in a study of T cells after yellow fever vaccination. TCRdb processed the 5' RACE reads anew with MiXCR; each CDR3 protein has one entry. The sample includes some 160,000 distinct CDR3 sequences, approximately 9.7% seen only once; the top ten take under 40%. Sequenced material: CD8+ T cells sorted from PBMCs, taken 45 days after the yellow fever booster vaccination. All receptors come from a man between 18 and 35 years old who received the YFV17D yellow fever vaccine.

The chain combines TRBV7-7 with TRBJ2-5; 9 bases align to TRBD1. With 4 bases clipped from V and 1 base from J, the junction kept 4 bases outside the gene matches. Germline V gene sequence: CDR1 SSHAT, CDR2 FNYEAQ (reference sequence). CDR3 length: 15 residues. CDR3 residues: CASSSGQGSQETQYF. CDR3 in DNA: TGTGCCAGCAGCTCGGGACAGGGTTCCCAAGAGACCCAGTACTTC.

The J gene is TRBJ2-5, the V gene TRBV7-9; TRBD2 agrees at 7 bases. Germline values: CDR1 SEHNR, CDR2 FQNEAQ (reference sequence). With V trimmed by 5 bases and J by 5 bases, 5 bases remained unmatched. The CDR3 is 13 amino acids. CDR3 residues: CASSGPAGETQYF. The CDR3 DNA sequence: TGTGCCAGCAGCGGGCCAGCGGGGGAGACCCAGTACTTC.

This clonotype came up a few times. V usage is TRBV30 and J usage is TRBJ1-2; TRBD1 matches 9 bases. This CDR3 has 15 residues. Germline CDR1 is GTSNPN and CDR2 is SVGIG (reference sequence). Trimming took 4 bases from V and 4 from J; bases not matched to a gene: 10. For the CDR3, the DNA is TGTGCCTGGACCGGGACAGGGACGTTTATCTATGGCTACACCTTC. Protein sequence: CAWTGTGTFIYGYTF.

The sample holds many counts of this clonotype. J is TRBJ1-3 and V is TRBV12-3 or TRBV12-4, with TRBD1 matching over 8 bases. The CDR3 sequence is 15 residues long. V was clipped by 6 bases and J by 0 bases; unmatched bases: 4. The CDR3 DNA sequence: TGTGCCAGCAGGCCGGACAGGGTCTCTGGAAACACCATATATTTT. Encoded protein: CASRPDRVSGNTIYF.

The V and J genes are TRBV16 and TRBJ2-1, with D perhaps TRBD1 (5 bases). Germline lookup yields CDR1 KGHSY and CDR2 FQNENV. This CDR3 is 16 amino acids long. V lost 0 bases to trimming and J lost 2 bases, with 11 bases between them. DNA for the CDR3: TGTGCCAGCAGCCAATCCAGGGTAGAGACCTACAATGAGCAGTTCTTC. Its protein product is CASSQSRVETYNEQFF.

This chain connects TRBV4-2 to TRBJ2-1; D unclear. CDR3 length equals 13 residues. The germline V gene has CDR1 LGHNA and CDR2 YNFKEQ. V was pared by 3 bases and J by 3 bases, with 6 bases between. CDR3 nucleotides: TGTGCCAGCAGCCAGTCCTTCTACAATGAGCAGTTCTTC. As protein: CASSQSFYNEQFF.

The table lists this clonotype with many counts. The junction departs from the called germline gene at one end, perhaps through a read error. CDR3 amino acids: CASSEGLAPFRDTQYF. The CDR3 nucleotides read TGCGCCAGCAGTGAGGGGCTAGCCCCCTTCCGAGATACGCAGTATTTT. The chain joins TRBV25-1 to TRBJ2-3; D may correspond to TRBD1 or TRBD2 (5 bases each). Germline CDR1 reads MGHDK; CDR2 reads SYGVNS. The CDR3 is made up of 16 amino acids.

The genes are TRBV6-5 and TRBJ2-1; 7 positions agree with TRBD1. Germline CDR1 MNHEY, CDR2 SVGAGI. After removal of 2 bases from V and 5 bases from J, the junction contained 3 bases not matched to a gene. The CDR3 extends over 14 amino acids. CDR3 in DNA: TGTGCCAGCAGTTACATCCAGGGGGACAATGAGCAGTTCTTC. It codes for CASSYIQGDNEQFF.

J is TRBJ2-7 and V is TRBV7-8, with a weak D call TRBD2 (5 bases). The CDR3 consists of 14 residues. CDR1 is SGHVS and CDR2 is FQNEAQ in the germline V gene. The V end was cut by 1 base, the J end by 3 bases, with 10 bases between. The CDR3 is CASSLERGNYEQYF. CDR3 coding DNA: TGTGCCAGCAGCTTAGAACGGGGAAACTACGAGCAGTACTTC.

In its sample, this clonotype was seen a few times. The DNA is omitted, as the CDR3 cannot be located on it reliably, and the CDR3 follows TCRdb's listing. The chain joins TRBV10-1 to TRBJ2-2; whether TRBD1, the table's D call, matches the DNA was not checked. Germline V gene sequence: CDR1 WNHNN, CDR2 SYGVQD (reference sequence). The CDR3 is 13 amino acids in total, end residues counted. CDR3 region: CARRQEHRGAVFF.

The chain joins TRBV6-5 to TRBJ2-1; 7 bases align to TRBD1. This CDR3 is 14 amino acids long. V shed 0 bases, J shed 9 bases, and the junction held 5 bases outside the gene matches. From germline, CDR1 is MNHEY and CDR2 SVGAGI. CDR3 coding DNA: TGTGCCAGCAGTTACTCGACAGGGTCGGGTGAGCAGTTCTTC. This encodes CASSYSTGSGEQFF.

This clonotype came up a few times. The chain combines TRBV29-1 with TRBJ2-1, with 9 bases lining up with TRBD1. Germline V gives CDR1 SQVTM, CDR2 ANQGSEA. J gave up 7 bases and V 7 bases, and 11 bases lay outside the gene matches. The CDR3 is 14 residues long. CDR3 nucleotides: TGCAGCGGCGCCGCCACAGGGGGCGAGAATGAGCAGTTCTTC. Translation: CSGAATGGENEQFF.

The chain is built from TRBV21-1 and TRBJ2-1; the DNA was not compared with TRBD1, the D call given in the table. TRBV21-1 is a pseudogene segment. The CDR3 runs to 11 residues. The CDR3 region is CASSRGNEQFF. CDR3 in DNA: TGTGCCAGCTCTAGGGGGAATGAGCAGTTCTTC.

This clonotype was recorded a few times. The rearrangement joins TRBV12-3 or TRBV12-4 to TRBJ1-2, with D hard to call. V shed 3 bases and J shed 7 bases, with 12 bases lying between them. The CDR3 has 13 amino acids. CDR3 nucleotides: TGTGCCAGCAGTTTCGCCGGCGGGGTTGGCTACACCTTC. This encodes CASSFAGGVGYTF.

In this sample, this clonotype turned up many times. The V call is TRBV4-1, the J call TRBJ1-4, with D hard to call. V was clipped by 1 base and J by 12 bases, with 9 bases between them. The CDR3 consists of 12 residues. Germline lookup yields CDR1 MGHRA and CDR2 YSYEKL. The CDR3 DNA is TGCGCCAGCAGCCAAGTCCGGGGTGAACTGTTTTTT. Protein: CASSQVRGELFF.

The chain has TRBV9 and TRBJ2-7, with a weak D call TRBD1 (5 bases). Trimming stripped 0 bases from V and 2 bases from J, with 9 bases between. The CDR3 sequence is 14 residues long. Germline V gene lookup returns CDR1 SGDLS and CDR2 YYNGEE. The CDR3 nucleotides read TGTGCCAGCAGCGTAGGTGGGGCACCCTACGAGCAGTACTTC. This encodes CASSVGGAPYEQYF. The full variable domain, its missing parts supplied by reference TRBV9 and TRBJ2-7, is DSGVTQTPKHLITATGQRVTLRCSPRSGDLSVYWYQQSLDQGLQFLIQYYNGEERAKGNILERFSAQQFPDLHSELNLSSLELGDSALYFCASSVGGAPYEQYFGPGTRLTVT.

The J gene is TRBJ2-5, the V gene TRBV3-1; D unclear. The CDR3 totals 11 residues. The V end was cut by 9 bases, the J end by 5 bases, with 10 bases between. Germline assignment: CDR1 LGHDT and CDR2 YNNKEL (reference sequence). CDR3 loop: CASYDGETQYF. In DNA, the CDR3 is TGTGCCAGTTACGACGGGGAGACCCAGTACTTC.

The rearrangement uses TRBV4-1 and TRBJ2-1; 11 bases align to TRBD2. The germline V gene has CDR1 MGHRA and CDR2 YSYEKL. This CDR3 has 16 residues. The ends lost 2 bases at V and 7 bases at J; junction bases unmatched: 7. The CDR3 region is CASSQPGLAVLNEQFF. In DNA, the CDR3 is TGCGCCAGCAGCCAACCGGGACTAGCGGTCTTGAATGAGCAGTTCTTC.

V is TRBV29-1 and J is TRBJ2-1; TRBD2 matches at 8 bases. Unmatched junction bases numbered 8, after V lost 7 bases and J lost 9 bases. Per germline, CDR1 SQVTM and CDR2 ANQGSEA. The CDR3 runs 12 residues. The CDR3 loop reads CSAHRGGFEQFF. CDR3 DNA: TGCAGCGCCCATCGCGGGGGGTTTGAGCAGTTCTTC.

The chain recombines TRBV7-9 with TRBJ1-4; a weak D match, TRBD1 (5 bases). Germline V gene lookup returns CDR1 SEHNR and CDR2 FQNEAQ (reference sequence). The V end lost 2 bases, the J end lost 7 bases, and 14 bases lay between the germline ends. CDR3 length: 15 amino acids. CDR3 in amino acids: CASSLSARVGEKLFF. In nucleotides, the CDR3 is TGTGCCAGCAGCTTATCCGCCAGGGTTGGTGAAAAACTGTTTTTT.

V is TRBV15 and J is TRBJ1-5, with a tentative D call TRBD1 (6 bases). Germline V gene lookup returns CDR1 LNHNV and CDR2 YYDKDF (reference sequence). This CDR3 has 16 amino acids. The V end lost 5 bases, the J end lost 1 base, and 15 bases lay between the germline ends. The CDR3 is CATSPRTETSNQPQHF. The CDR3, as DNA: TGTGCCACCAGCCCTCGGACAGAAACGAGCAATCAGCCCCAGCATTTT.

This clonotype appeared a few times. This rearrangement joins TRBV7-2 to TRBJ2-5; unclear D gene. This CDR3 region has 11 residues. Trimming pared 5 bases from V and 3 bases from J, leaving 4 bases between. The V gene's germline CDR1 is SGHTA and CDR2 FQGNSA. The DNA of the CDR3 is TGTGCCAGCAGCACAAAAGAGACCCAGTACTTC. This sequence encodes CASSTKETQYF.

This clonotype was seen ten or more times. This chain uses TRBV6-6 with TRBJ2-1; D is tentatively TRBD1 or TRBD2 (5 bases each). Trimming left V 5 bases short and J 6 bases short, with 17 bases between. Germline values: CDR1 MNHNY, CDR2 SVGAGI (reference sequence). CDR3 length: 15 residues. The CDR3 coding sequence is TGTGCCAGCAGTGAAGCCGGGGCCTCTGGCAATGAGCAGTTCTTC. The encoded protein is CASSEAGASGNEQFF.

V and J are TRBV27 and TRBJ2-3; D possibly corresponds to TRBD2 (5 bases). From germline, CDR1 is MNHEY and CDR2 SMNVEV (reference sequence). Trimming removed 2 bases from V and 3 bases from J, with 15 bases in between. The CDR3 is 16 amino acids. CDR3 residues: CASSLGVSVKTDTQYF. CDR3 sequence (DNA): TGTGCCAGCAGTTTAGGCGTTAGCGTTAAAACAGATACGCAGTATTTT.

This clonotype has more than one count but fewer than ten. The gene calls are TRBV7-9 and TRBJ1-1; D gene uncertain. CDR3 length: 12 amino acids. CDR1 is SEHNR, CDR2 FQNEAQ, per germline (reference sequence). The V and J ends lost 5 bases and 5 bases respectively, with 9 bases between them. The CDR3 loop is CASSQEWTEAFF. The CDR3 DNA is TGTGCCAGCAGCCAAGAATGGACTGAAGCTTTCTTT.

This clonotype was seen a handful of times. J is TRBJ2-1 and V is TRBV7-9; D uncertain. The germline V gene has CDR1 SEHNR and CDR2 FQNEAQ (reference sequence). The V gene lost 5 bases and the J gene lost 5 bases, with 13 bases spanning the gap. CDR3 length equals 14 residues. The DNA of the CDR3 is TGTGCCAGCAGCCCTGTCGACGGAAACAATGAGCAGTTCTTC. Its protein is CASSPVDGNNEQFF.

The CDR3 region is CASGLAGSHSTDTQYF. The DNA of the CDR3 is TGTGCAAGCGGACTAGCGGGGTCCCATAGCACAGATACGCAGTATTTT. The V gene is TRBV9, the J gene TRBJ2-3, with 12 bases matching TRBD2. The CDR3 spans 16 residues. Looked up from germline, CDR1 is SGDLS and CDR2 is YYNGEE.

The chain carries TRBV11-2 and TRBJ1-2; tentatively, D is TRBD1 (5 bases). Germline assignment: CDR1 SGHAT and CDR2 FQNNGV. CDR3 length: 16 residues. Trimming removed 3 bases from V and 0 bases from J, with 14 bases in between. CDR3 sequence: CASSFNWGSANYGYTF. Here the CDR3 DNA reads TGTGCCAGCAGCTTCAACTGGGGGAGTGCTAACTATGGCTACACCTTC.

V is TRBV4-1 and J is TRBJ1-6; 7 positions match TRBD1. Germline CDR1 reads MGHRA; CDR2 reads YSYEKL. The CDR3 has 15 amino acids. J was trimmed by 1 base and V by 6 bases; bases with no gene match: 3. Here the CDR3 DNA reads TGCGCCAGCAGTCAGGGGGAGTCCTATAATTCACCCCTCCACTTT. Protein: CASSQGESYNSPLHF.

The chain recombines TRBV20-1 with TRBJ1-1; 11 nucleotides match TRBD1. The junction had 2 bases not matched to a gene; V was cut back by 4 bases and J by 1 base. The CDR3 is 14 residues long. Germline-derived CDR1 and CDR2 are DFQATT and SNEGSKA (reference sequence). The CDR3 DNA sequence: TGCAGTGCTACGGACAGGGGGCCGAACACTGAAGCTTTCTTT. It translates to CSATDRGPNTEAFF.